This entry lists 25 T cell receptor beta chains sequenced from one sample in a study of CD8+CD57+ T cells in acquired aplastic anemia. Individuals selected for sequencing had exhibited CD8+CD57+ cell expansion on flow cytometry. Genomic DNA served as template for TCR beta VDJ and CDR3 profiling. From the reads, TCRdb called clonotypes with MiXCR, one entry per CDR3 protein. The sample lists some 98,000 distinct CDR3 sequences, about 67% occurring once. The sample taken for sequencing was sorted CD4+, CD8+, or CD8+CD57+ T cells (not recorded which) from PBMCs. These TCRs come from a human donor with aplastic anemia.

CDR3 in amino acids: CASRRGQDVTEAFF. In nucleotides, the CDR3 is TGTGCCAGCAGGAGGGGACAGGATGTCACTGAAGCTTTCTTT. This chain uses TRBV2 with TRBJ1-1; 8 bases are a match to TRBD1. Looked up from germline, CDR1 is SNHLY and CDR2 is FYNNEI. V lost 6 bases and J lost 4; bases outside the gene matches: 7. CDR3 size: 14 residues.

The CDR3 DNA reads TGTGCCACCGCAGGGACCTCCACCTACGAGCAGTACTTC. This encodes CATAGTSTYEQYF. The chain is built from TRBV24-1 and TRBJ2-7; either TRBD1 or TRBD2 may supply D (5 bases each). Per the germline V gene, CDR1 is KGHDR and CDR2 is SFDVKD. V was pared by 9 bases and J by 2 bases, with 13 bases between. The CDR3 covers 13 residues.

V gene TRBV29-1 combines with J gene TRBJ2-7; D remains unclear. This CDR3 has 11 amino acids. Per the germline V gene, CDR1 is SQVTM and CDR2 is ANQGSEA. Between the trimmed V and J ends, which lost 4 bases and 7 bases, there was a span of 11 bases. CDR3: CSVVVREEQYF. As DNA, the CDR3 is TGCAGCGTTGTGGTTAGAGAAGAGCAGTACTTC.

This CDR3 reads CSAIVRDVAWYGYTF. CDR3 in DNA: TGCAGCGCCATCGTCCGGGACGTTGCCTGGTATGGCTACACCTTC. The chain employs TRBV29-1 and TRBJ1-2; weak D call: TRBD1 (5 bases). The CDR3 contains 15 residues. V lost 7 bases and J 5 bases, leaving 23 bases between the germline ends. Germline V CDR1 and CDR2: SQVTM, ANQGSEA. Variable domain in full (rest from reference TRBV29-1 and TRBJ1-2): SAVISQKPSRDICQRGTSLTIQCQVDSQVTMMFWYRQQPGQSLTLIATANQGSEATYESGFVIDKFPISRPNLTFSTLTVSNMSPEDSSIYLCSAIVRDVAWYGYTFGSGTRLTVV.

Points on this clonotype: Since the CDR3 does not end with the conserved phenylalanine or tryptophan, this likely comes from a read error. The rearrangement joins TRBV12-3 or TRBV12-4 to TRBJ1-1; no clear D gene. CDR3 length: 12 amino acids. The V and J ends lost 1 base and 3 bases respectively, with 3 bases between them. This CDR3 reads CASSLGYTEAFL. The CDR3 nucleotides read TGTGCCAGCAGTTTAGGTTACACTGAAGCTTTCCTT.

J is TRBJ2-5 and V is TRBV10-3, with 9 bases that match TRBD1. J was trimmed by 1 base and V by 7 bases; bases with no gene match: 4. Germline CDR1 ENHRY, CDR2 SYGVKD. The CDR3 totals 14 residues. The CDR3 nucleotides are TGTGCCATCAAGACAGGGGGGGGCCAAGAGACCCAGTACTTC. As protein: CAIKTGGGQETQYF.

The CDR3 reads CASSQLQGSVSGNTIYF. In nucleotides, the CDR3 is TGTGCCAGCAGCCAACTACAGGGATCGGTTTCTGGAAACACCATATATTTT. The chain couples TRBV2 to TRBJ1-3; weak D call: TRBD1 (6 bases). Germline V gene lookup returns CDR1 SNHLY and CDR2 FYNNEI. Trimming took off 6 bases at V and 1 base at J, with 19 bases between the two ends. The CDR3 is 17 residues long.

This clonotype was seen only a few times. The chain is built from TRBV15 and TRBJ2-7; 10 bases align to TRBD1. This CDR3 spans 14 amino acids. CDR1 and CDR2 from the germline V gene are LNHNV and YYDKDF (reference sequence). V was pared by 5 bases and J by 4 bases, with 5 bases of the junction left unmatched. The CDR3 region is CATSGDRGGYEQYF. CDR3 in DNA: TGTGCCACCAGCGGGGACAGGGGCGGGTACGAGCAGTACTTC.

In its sample, this clonotype was seen a few times. The chain links TRBV29-1 to TRBJ2-7; D is uncertain. Germline V gene sequence: CDR1 SQVTM, CDR2 ANQGSEA. This CDR3 spans 13 amino acids. The V gene lost 6 bases and the J gene lost 7 bases, with 19 bases spanning the gap. The CDR3 DNA follows: TGCAGCGTCTACACCCGGGCTAGGCGGGAGCAGTACTTC. Its protein product is CSVYTRARREQYF.

This clonotype appeared a single time. The chain links TRBV7-9 to TRBJ1-3; 7 nucleotides align to TRBD1. Germline V CDR1 and CDR2: SEHNR, FQNEAQ (reference sequence). The CDR3 spans 15 residues. V was pared by 10 bases and J by 0 bases, with 9 bases of the junction left unmatched. This CDR3 is CAINLGQSSGNTIYF. CDR3 nucleotide sequence: TGTGCCATAAACCTGGGACAGAGCTCTGGAAACACCATATATTTT. Complete variable domain (other parts from reference TRBV7-9 and TRBJ1-3): DTGVSQNPRHKITKRGQNVTFRCDPISEHNRLYWYRQTLGQGPEFLTYFQNEAQLEKSRLLSDRFSAERPKGSFSTLEIQRTEQGDSAMYLCAINLGQSSGNTIYFGEGSWLTVV.

This clonotype has only one observation. The chain combines TRBV29-1 with TRBJ1-2; no reliable D call. CDR3 length: 12 residues. V was cut by 2 bases and J by 4 bases, with 8 bases left in between. CDR1 is SQVTM and CDR2 is ANQGSEA in the germline V gene. The CDR3 DNA reads as TGCAGCGTTGAATTTCCGTCCTATGGCTACACCTTC. Translated, it gives CSVEFPSYGYTF.

The rearrangement links TRBV29-1 to TRBJ2-1; TRBD1 might be the D (5 bases). The germline gives CDR1 SQVTM, CDR2 ANQGSEA. V was shortened by 3 bases and J by 3 bases, with 9 bases between the two germline ends. The CDR3 totals 13 residues. The CDR3 region is CSVDRDGYNEQFF. In DNA, the CDR3 is TGCAGCGTTGACAGGGATGGCTACAATGAGCAGTTCTTC.

About this clonotype itself: Germline and junction disagree at one end, which may indicate a read error. The CDR3 protein is CSASNVVGSSHNEQFF. The CDR3 coding sequence is TGCAGTGCTAGTAATGTCGTGGGGAGCTCCCACAATGAGCAGTTCTTC. The rearrangement joins TRBV20-1 to TRBJ2-1, with a tentative D call TRBD2 (5 bases). The CDR3 extends over 16 amino acids. Per the germline V gene, CDR1 is DFQATT and CDR2 is SNEGSKA (reference sequence).

The rearrangement uses TRBV19 and TRBJ1-3; no reliable D call. V lost 9 bases and J 5 bases, leaving 11 bases between the germline ends. CDR3 size: 12 residues. Germline V gives CDR1 LNHDA, CDR2 SQIVND (reference sequence). CDR3 sequence (DNA): TGTGCCAGCCAAGGGTATCGAAACACCATATATTTT. Amino acids: CASQGYRNTIYF.

This clonotype was observed at least ten times. The genes are TRBV9 and TRBJ1-1, with D uncertain. The V end was cut by 0 bases, the J end by 0 bases, with 6 bases between. Germline V gene lookup returns CDR1 SGDLS and CDR2 YYNGEE. There are 14 residues in the CDR3. DNA for the CDR3: TGTGCCAGCAGCGTAGGGTCTATGAACACTGAAGCTTTCTTT. Amino acid sequence: CASSVGSMNTEAFF.

Comments on this clonotype: A read error may produce the germline difference seen at one junction end. V usage is TRBV5-6 and J usage is TRBJ2-7; D is unclear. The CDR3 has 14 residues. Germline values: CDR1 SGHDT, CDR2 YYEEEE. The CDR3 nucleotides read TGTGCCAGCAGCTTGTTTGGCCGAGGCTACAAGCAGTACTTC. The encoded protein is CASSLFGRGYKQYF. The whole variable domain, remainder taken from reference TRBV5-6 and TRBJ2-7, is DAGVTQSPTHLIKTRGQQVTLRCSPKSGHDTVSWYQQALGQGPQFIFQYYEEEERQRGNFPDRFSGHQFPNYSSELNVNALLLGDSALYLCASSLFGRGYKQYFGPGTRLTVT.

This clonotype was recorded a few times. The rearrangement joins TRBV24-1 to TRBJ1-2; 8 bases agree with TRBD1. Trimming cost V 4 bases and J 3 bases; bases outside gene matches: 6. CDR3 length: 15 residues. Germline values: CDR1 KGHDR, CDR2 SFDVKD. CDR3 bases: TGTGCCACCAGTGACTGGACAGGGAAAGACTATGGCTACACCTTC. Translating gives CATSDWTGKDYGYTF.

The chain carries TRBV5-4 and TRBJ1-1; D call uncertain. Germline CDR1 and CDR2: SGHNT and YYREEE (reference sequence). The CDR3 consists of 11 residues. Trimming left V 9 bases short and J 0 bases short, with 6 bases between. CDR3 in DNA: TGTGCCACCGGGGTGAACACTGAAGCTTTCTTT. It specifies CATGVNTEAFF.

V usage is TRBV10-3 and J usage is TRBJ2-3, with TRBD1 identical over 7 bases. The CDR3 is made up of 14 amino acids. The junction had 10 bases not matched to a gene; V was cut back by 11 bases and J by 2 bases. Germline V CDR1 and CDR2: ENHRY, SYGVKD. The CDR3 DNA reads TGTGCCGCCAGCTGGACAGGAGACACAGATACGCAGTATTTT. Encoded protein: CAASWTGDTDTQYF.

The genes are TRBV20-1 and TRBJ2-2; no clear D. CDR3 length: 12 residues. The V gene's germline CDR1 is DFQATT and CDR2 SNEGSKA (reference sequence). V gave up 7 bases and J gave up 1 base, with 7 bases separating them. The CDR3 loop is CSVTGNTGELFF. CDR3 in DNA: TGCAGTGTAACGGGGAACACCGGGGAGCTGTTTTTT.

This clonotype has a handful of counts. The chain employs TRBV7-2 and TRBJ1-5, with TRBD1 identical over 9 bases. There are 15 residues in the CDR3. With V trimmed by 5 bases and J by 4 bases, 6 bases remained unmatched. CDR1 SGHTA and CDR2 FQGNSA come from the germline V gene. The CDR3: CASSRTGAKNQPQHF. The CDR3 coding sequence is TGTGCCAGCAGCAGGACAGGGGCCAAAAATCAGCCCCAGCATTTT.

The chain is built from TRBV5-6 and TRBJ2-3; D is possibly TRBD1 (6 bases). This CDR3 is built from 13 residues. CDR1 is SGHDT, CDR2 YYEEEE, per germline. Between the trimmed V and J ends, which lost 4 bases and 4 bases, there was a span of 10 bases. The CDR3 nucleotides are TGTGCCAGCAGCGGGGGCGCACCAGATACGCAGTATTTT. The encoded protein is CASSGGAPDTQYF.

This clonotype was detected only once. The V gene is TRBV29-1, the J gene TRBJ2-5, with D tentatively TRBD1 or TRBD2 (5 bases each). CDR1 and CDR2 (germline): SQVTM, ANQGSEA. This CDR3 has 13 residues. CDR3 nucleotide sequence: TGCAGTTGGCAGGGAAACGGGGAAGAGACCCAGTACTTC. Translation: CSWQGNGEETQYF.

CDR3 sequence: CATSPGTRSSTDTQYF. The CDR3 DNA is TGTGCCACCAGTCCCGGGACACGGTCTAGCACAGATACGCAGTATTTT. V and J are TRBV24-1 and TRBJ2-3, with a possible D match to TRBD1 (6 bases). The CDR3 is 16 amino acids. Trimming cost V 6 bases and J 0 bases, with 15 bases left between them. CDR1 and CDR2 from the germline V gene are KGHDR and SFDVKD.

This chain connects TRBV19 to TRBJ1-1; perhaps TRBD1 as D (5 bases). The CDR3 extends over 10 amino acids. V was shortened by 8 bases and J by 8 bases, with 9 bases between the two germline ends. Germline lookup yields CDR1 LNHDA and CDR2 SQIVND (reference sequence). CDR3 DNA sequence: TGTGCCAGTGTTAGGGGCGAAGCTTTCTTT. Translation: CASVRGEAFF.